This note documents a single T cell receptor (beta chain) sequence. Clones were read by immunoSEQ multiplex PCR, and TCRdb kept only the in-frame ones, dropping some. The table has around 60,000 clones, just over 90% seen once. The sample is drawn from a study of T cell responses to AZD1222 COVID-19 vaccine. CDR1 MNHNY and CDR2 SVGAGI come from the germline V gene (reference sequence). V lost 6 bases and J 5 bases, leaving 17 bases between the germline ends. The CDR3 extends over 15 amino acids. The sample was peripheral blood, taken 28 days after the second dose of the MenACWY control vaccine. This sequence joins TRBV6-6 and TRBJ1-5, with D possibly being TRBD1 (6 bases). This clonotype was obtained from an adult who received the MenACWY meningococcal vaccine as a control. The CDR3 sequence: CASSSIRDNHQPQHF. The CDR3 nucleotides read TGTGCCAGCAGCTCAATCCGGGACAACCATCAGCCCCAGCATTTT.